The clone carrying this T cell receptor (beta chain) was counted between two and nine times. Its antigen is unidentified. V lost 4 bases and J 2 bases, leaving 23 bases between the germline ends. Germline V lookup: CDR1 SGHRS, CDR2 YFSETQ. The CDR3 runs to 18 residues. This entry comes from a study of cytomegalovirus exposure and HLA in healthy donors. Study observations and caveats: Among donors in an Asian-associated ancestry cluster, a later analysis reportedly found fewer N-insertions than the roughly 700-donor mean. A few V segments could not be told apart, such as TRBV6-2 and TRBV6-3, and were left out. TCR beta V- and J-gene trimming was later associated with a missense DCLRE1C variant.

It was with 60 Vbeta and 13 Jbeta primers that the PCR ran. Method: immunoSEQ multiplex PCR; TCRdb's copy keeps in-frame clones and lacks some. This sample has some 160,000 clones, with roughly 80% found just once. This TCR came from a man between 50 and 59 years old in good health and CMV-seropositive. The genes are TRBV5-1 and TRBJ2-3, with D perhaps matching TRBD1 (6 bases). The sequencing sample was made of PBMCs. In DNA form, the CDR3 reads TGCGCCAGCAGCCTGACCCCACAGGGAGCGGATTCCACAGATACGCAGTATTTT. It codes for CASSLTPQGADSTDTQYF.